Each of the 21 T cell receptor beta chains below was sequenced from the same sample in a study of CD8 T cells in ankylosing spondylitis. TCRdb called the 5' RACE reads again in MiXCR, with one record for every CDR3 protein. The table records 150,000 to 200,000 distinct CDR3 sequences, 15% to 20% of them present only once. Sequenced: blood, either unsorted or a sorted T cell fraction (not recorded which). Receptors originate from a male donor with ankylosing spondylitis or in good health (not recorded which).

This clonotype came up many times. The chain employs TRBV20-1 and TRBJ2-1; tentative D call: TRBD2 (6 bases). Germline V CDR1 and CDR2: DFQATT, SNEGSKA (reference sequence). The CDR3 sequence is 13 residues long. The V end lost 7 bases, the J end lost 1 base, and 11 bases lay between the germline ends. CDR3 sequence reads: CSVWRGSYNEQFF. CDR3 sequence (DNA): TGCAGTGTCTGGAGGGGTTCCTACAATGAGCAGTTCTTC.

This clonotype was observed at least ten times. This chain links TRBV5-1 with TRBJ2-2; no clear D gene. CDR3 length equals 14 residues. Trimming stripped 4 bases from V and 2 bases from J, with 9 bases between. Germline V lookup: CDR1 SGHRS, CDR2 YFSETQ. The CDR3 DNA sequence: TGCGCCAGCAGCCGGACCCTTAACACCGGGGAGCTGTTTTTT. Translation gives CASSRTLNTGELFF.

The CDR3 sequence: CASSPPNVVRETQYF. The CDR3 nucleotides read TGTGCCAGCAGCCCCCCTAATGTCGTGAGAGAGACCCAGTACTTC. The V call is TRBV9, the J call TRBJ2-5; no definite D call. Germline V gives CDR1 SGDLS, CDR2 YYNGEE. The CDR3 consists of 15 residues. V was pared by 4 bases and J by 4 bases, with 17 bases between.

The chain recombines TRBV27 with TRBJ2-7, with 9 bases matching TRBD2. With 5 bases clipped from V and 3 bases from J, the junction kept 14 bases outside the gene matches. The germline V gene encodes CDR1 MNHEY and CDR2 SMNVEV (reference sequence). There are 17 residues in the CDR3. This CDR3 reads CASSPYGGAGGFYEQYF. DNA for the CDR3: TGTGCCAGCAGTCCCTACGGCGGTGCGGGAGGGTTCTACGAGCAGTACTTC.

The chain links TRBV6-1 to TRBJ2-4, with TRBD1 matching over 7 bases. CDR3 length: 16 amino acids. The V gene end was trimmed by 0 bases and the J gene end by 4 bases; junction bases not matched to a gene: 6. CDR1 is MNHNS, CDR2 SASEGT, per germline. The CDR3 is CASSEAPGTAKNIQYF. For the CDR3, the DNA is TGTGCCAGCAGTGAAGCCCCAGGGACAGCTAAAAACATTCAGTACTTC.

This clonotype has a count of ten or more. CDR3 loop: CASSYDVGASGNTIYF. CDR3 in DNA: TGCGCCAGCAGCTACGATGTAGGAGCCTCTGGAAACACCATATATTTT. This chain uses TRBV5-1 with TRBJ1-3; D is ambiguous. CDR3 length equals 16 residues. Germline V gene data show CDR1 as SGHRS and CDR2 as YFSETQ. The germline V and J ends were trimmed by 3 bases and 0 bases, with 13 bases remaining between them.

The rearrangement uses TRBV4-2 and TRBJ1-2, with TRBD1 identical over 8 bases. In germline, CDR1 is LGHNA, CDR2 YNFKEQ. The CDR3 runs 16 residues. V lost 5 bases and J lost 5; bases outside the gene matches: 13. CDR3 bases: TGTGCCAGCAGCTCCGGGACAGGAGCCCTTGGGTATGGCTACACCTTC. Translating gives CASSSGTGALGYGYTF.

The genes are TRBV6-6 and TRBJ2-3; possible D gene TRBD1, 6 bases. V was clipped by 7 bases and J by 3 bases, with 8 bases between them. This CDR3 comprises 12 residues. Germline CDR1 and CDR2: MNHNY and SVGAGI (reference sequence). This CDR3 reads CASTGATDTQYF. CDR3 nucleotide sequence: TGTGCCAGCACAGGGGCGACAGATACGCAGTATTTT.

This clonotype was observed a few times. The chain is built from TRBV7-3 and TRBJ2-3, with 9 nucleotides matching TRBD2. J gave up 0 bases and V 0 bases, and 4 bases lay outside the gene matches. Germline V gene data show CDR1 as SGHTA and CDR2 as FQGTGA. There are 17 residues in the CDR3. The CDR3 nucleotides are TGTGCCAGCAGCTTAACTGGGACTAGCCTTAGCACAGATACGCAGTATTTT. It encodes CASSLTGTSLSTDTQYF. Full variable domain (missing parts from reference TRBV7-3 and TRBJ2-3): GAGVSQTPSNKVTEKGKYVELRCDPISGHTALYWYRQSLGQGPEFLIYFQGTGAADDSGLPNDRFFAVRPEGSVSTLKIQRTERGDSAVYLCASSLTGTSLSTDTQYFGPGTRLTVL.

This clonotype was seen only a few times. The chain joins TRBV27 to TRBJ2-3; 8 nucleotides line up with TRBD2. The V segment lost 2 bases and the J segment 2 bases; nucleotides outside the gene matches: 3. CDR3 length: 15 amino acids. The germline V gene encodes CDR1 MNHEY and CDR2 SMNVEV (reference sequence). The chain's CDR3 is CASSLGGRFTDTQYF. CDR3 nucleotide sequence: TGTGCCAGCAGTTTAGGCGGGAGGTTCACAGATACGCAGTATTTT.

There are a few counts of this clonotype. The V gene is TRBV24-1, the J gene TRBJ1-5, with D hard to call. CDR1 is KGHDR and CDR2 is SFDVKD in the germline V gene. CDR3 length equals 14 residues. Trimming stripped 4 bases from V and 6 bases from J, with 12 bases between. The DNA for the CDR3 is TGTGCCACCAGTGAACTGGGGAGTAGTCAGCCCCAGCATTTT. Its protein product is CATSELGSSQPQHF.

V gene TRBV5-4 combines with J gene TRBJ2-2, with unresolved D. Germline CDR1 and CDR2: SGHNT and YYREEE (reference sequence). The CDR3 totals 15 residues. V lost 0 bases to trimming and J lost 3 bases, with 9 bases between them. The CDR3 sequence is CASSLVSSDTGELFF. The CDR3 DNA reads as TGTGCCAGCAGCTTGGTTTCCAGTGACACCGGGGAGCTGTTTTTT. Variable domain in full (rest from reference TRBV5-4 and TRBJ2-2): ETGVTQSPTHLIKTRGQQVTLRCSSQSGHNTVSWYQQALGQGPQFIFQYYREEENGRGNFPPRFSGLQFPNYSSELNVNALELDDSALYLCASSLVSSDTGELFFGEGSRLTVL.

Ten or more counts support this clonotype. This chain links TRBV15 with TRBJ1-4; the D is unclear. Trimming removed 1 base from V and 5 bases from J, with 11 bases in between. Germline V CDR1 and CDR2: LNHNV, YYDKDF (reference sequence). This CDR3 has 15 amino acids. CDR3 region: CATSRAGSENEKLFF. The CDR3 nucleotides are TGTGCCACCAGCAGAGCGGGGAGTGAGAATGAAAAACTGTTTTTT.

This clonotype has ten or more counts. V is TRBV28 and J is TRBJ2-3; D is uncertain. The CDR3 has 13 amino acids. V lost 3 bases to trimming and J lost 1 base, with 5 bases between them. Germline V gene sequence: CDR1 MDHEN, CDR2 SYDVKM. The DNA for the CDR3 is TGTGCCAGCAGTTTTAGGGGCACAGATACGCAGTATTTT. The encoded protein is CASSFRGTDTQYF.

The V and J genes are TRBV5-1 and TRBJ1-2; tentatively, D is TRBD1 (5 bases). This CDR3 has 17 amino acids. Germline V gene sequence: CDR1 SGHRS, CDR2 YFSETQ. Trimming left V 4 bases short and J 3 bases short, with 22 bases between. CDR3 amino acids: CASSGGWGPGGDYGYTF. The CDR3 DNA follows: TGCGCCAGCAGCGGTGGTTGGGGCCCCGGGGGAGACTATGGCTACACCTTC.

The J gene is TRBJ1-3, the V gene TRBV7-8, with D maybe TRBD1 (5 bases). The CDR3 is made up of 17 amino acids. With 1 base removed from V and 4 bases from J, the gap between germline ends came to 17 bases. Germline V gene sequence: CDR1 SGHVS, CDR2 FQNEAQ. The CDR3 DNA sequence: TGTGCCAGCAGCTTAGGATCCGTCGGGGCGGGAGGAAACACCATATATTTT. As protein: CASSLGSVGAGGNTIYF. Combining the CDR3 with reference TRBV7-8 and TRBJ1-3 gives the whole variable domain GAGVSQSPRYKVAKRGQDVALRCDPISGHVSLFWYQQALGQGPEFLTYFQNEAQLDKSGLPSDRFFAERPEGSVSTLKIQRTQQEDSAVYLCASSLGSVGAGGNTIYFGEGSWLTVV.

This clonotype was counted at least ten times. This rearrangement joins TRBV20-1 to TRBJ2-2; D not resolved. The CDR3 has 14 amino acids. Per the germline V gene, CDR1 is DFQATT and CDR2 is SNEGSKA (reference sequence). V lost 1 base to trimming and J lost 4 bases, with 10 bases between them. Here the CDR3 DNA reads TGCAGTGCTAGAGTCTTTAGATCCACCGGGGAGCTGTTTTTT. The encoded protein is CSARVFRSTGELFF.

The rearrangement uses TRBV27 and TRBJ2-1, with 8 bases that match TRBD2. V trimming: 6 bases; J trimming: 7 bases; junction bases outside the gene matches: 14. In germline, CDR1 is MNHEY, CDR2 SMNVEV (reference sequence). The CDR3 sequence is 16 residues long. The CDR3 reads CASRRDWAGGRNEQFF. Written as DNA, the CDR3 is TGTGCCAGCAGGAGGGACTGGGCGGGAGGAAGGAATGAGCAGTTCTTC.

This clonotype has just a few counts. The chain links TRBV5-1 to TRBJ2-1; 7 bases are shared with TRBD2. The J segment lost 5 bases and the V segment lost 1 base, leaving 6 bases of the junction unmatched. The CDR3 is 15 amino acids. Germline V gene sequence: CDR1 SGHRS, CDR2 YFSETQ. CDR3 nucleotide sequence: TGCGCCAGCAGCTTGTGGGAGCGGGGCAACAATGAGCAGTTCTTC. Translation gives CASSLWERGNNEQFF.

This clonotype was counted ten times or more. The CDR3 region is CASSRQGWTGELFF. CDR3 sequence (DNA): TGTGCCAGCAGTCGACAGGGTTGGACCGGGGAGCTGTTTTTT. V is TRBV27 and J is TRBJ2-2; 7 positions match TRBD1. V lost 5 bases to trimming and J lost 5 bases; unmatched junction nucleotides: 5. This CDR3 is 14 amino acids long. Germline V gene lookup returns CDR1 MNHEY and CDR2 SMNVEV (reference sequence).

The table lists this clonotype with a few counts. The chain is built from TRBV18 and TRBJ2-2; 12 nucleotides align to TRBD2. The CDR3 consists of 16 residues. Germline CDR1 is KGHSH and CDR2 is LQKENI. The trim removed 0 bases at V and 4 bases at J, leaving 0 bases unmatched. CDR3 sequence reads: CASSPPGLAGTGELFF. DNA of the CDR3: TGTGCCAGCTCACCACCGGGACTAGCGGGCACCGGGGAGCTGTTTTTT.